The next 21 T cell receptor beta chains were all read from a single sample in a study of identical twins. From the 5' RACE reads, TCRdb called clonotypes with MiXCR, one entry per CDR3 protein. Of approximately 530,000 distinct CDR3 sequences in the sample, around 22% were seen once. In addition, the sample was reused for a study of yellow fever vaccine responses in identical twins.

Sequencing used CD4+ T cells sorted from blood. These receptors were obtained from a woman aged 18-29 years in good health.

The rearrangement uses TRBV12-3 or TRBV12-4 and TRBJ1-2, with D tentatively TRBD1 (5 bases). V shed 5 bases and J shed 8 bases, with 12 bases lying between them. This CDR3 is built from 12 residues. CDR3 in amino acids: CASSPSGIGYTF. As DNA, the CDR3 is TGTGCCAGCAGTCCCTCAGGGATAGGCTACACCTTC.

This clonotype has ten or more counts. This rearrangement joins TRBV7-8 to TRBJ1-4, with D maybe TRBD1 (6 bases). Germline V gene sequence: CDR1 SGHVS, CDR2 FQNEAQ. V lost 10 bases, J lost 8 bases, and 20 bases lay in between. The CDR3 runs 14 residues. The CDR3 protein is CATRATGRREKLFF. In nucleotides, the CDR3 is TGTGCCACCCGGGCCACAGGGAGGAGGGAAAAACTGTTTTTT.

V usage is TRBV2 and J usage is TRBJ1-1; 8 bases agree with TRBD1. Trimming at V came to 7 bases and at J to 0 bases, leaving 7 bases not matched to a gene. The CDR3 sequence is 15 residues long. Germline-derived CDR1 and CDR2 are SNHLY and FYNNEI. CDR3 region: CASNRDRSMNTEAFF. In nucleotides, the CDR3 is TGTGCCAGCAACCGGGACAGGAGCATGAACACTGAAGCTTTCTTT.

The J gene is TRBJ2-7, the V gene TRBV24-1; D not resolved. The CDR3 loop spans 12 amino acids. CDR1 and CDR2 (germline): KGHDR, SFDVKD. The ends were cut back, 4 bases at V and 0 bases at J, with 3 bases in the middle. This CDR3 reads CATSEDSYEQYF. CDR3 coding DNA: TGTGCCACCAGTGAGGACTCCTACGAGCAGTACTTC.

This sequence joins TRBV7-9 and TRBJ2-1; TRBD2 matches 9 bases. Per germline, CDR1 SEHNR and CDR2 FQNEAQ (reference sequence). J gave up 2 bases and V 4 bases, and 6 bases lay outside the gene matches. There are 16 residues in the CDR3. The chain's CDR3 is CASSYPASGAYNEQFF. In DNA, the CDR3 is TGTGCCAGCAGCTACCCGGCTAGCGGGGCCTACAATGAGCAGTTCTTC. The full variable domain, with the rest looked up from reference TRBV7-9 and TRBJ2-1, is DTGVSQNPRHKITKRGQNVTFRCDPISEHNRLYWYRQTLGQGPEFLTYFQNEAQLEKSRLLSDRFSAERPKGSFSTLEIQRTEQGDSAMYLCASSYPASGAYNEQFFGPGTRLTVL.

This clonotype showed up just a few times. The V gene is TRBV12-3 or TRBV12-4, the J gene TRBJ2-3; no definite D call. The CDR3 loop spans 12 amino acids. V lost 7 bases and J 9 bases, leaving 14 bases between the germline ends. CDR3 sequence reads: CASKELGRTQYF. DNA of the CDR3: TGTGCCAGCAAGGAACTGGGTCGAACGCAGTATTTT.

This clonotype has a count of ten or more. J is TRBJ2-2 and V is TRBV3-1; D possibly corresponds to TRBD2 (5 bases). Trimming removed 3 bases from V and 7 bases from J, with 9 bases in between. The CDR3 loop spans 13 amino acids. Germline CDR1 is LGHDT and CDR2 is YNNKEL (reference sequence). The CDR3 nucleotides are TGTGCCAGCAGCCAGGCAACTAGCGGGGAGCTGTTTTTT. Its translation: CASSQATSGELFF.

This sequence joins TRBV29-1 and TRBJ2-1, with 11 bases fitting TRBD2. The germline V gene encodes CDR1 SQVTM and CDR2 ANQGSEA. Trimming took 3 bases from V and 9 from J; bases not matched to a gene: 13. The CDR3 is made up of 16 amino acids. CDR3 nucleotides: TGCAGCGTTGAGATCCTAGCGGGAGGCCCTACAGGTGAGCAGTTCTTC. Its translation is CSVEILAGGPTGEQFF.

J is TRBJ2-3 and V is TRBV20-1; D tentatively reads TRBD1 or TRBD2 (5 bases each). The CDR3 loop spans 14 amino acids. Germline V CDR1 and CDR2: DFQATT, SNEGSKA (reference sequence). Trimming left V 6 bases short and J 11 bases short, with 24 bases between. The CDR3: CSAASGTEGGKQYF. The CDR3 DNA reads as TGCAGTGCCGCGTCCGGGACCGAAGGAGGCAAGCAGTATTTT.

At least ten counts were recorded for this clonotype. V is TRBV5-1 and J is TRBJ2-3; D perhaps matches TRBD1 (6 bases). This CDR3 spans 14 amino acids. Germline CDR1 reads SGHRS; CDR2 reads YFSETQ. Trimming pared 1 base from V and 2 bases from J, leaving 8 bases between. The CDR3 nucleotides read TGCGCCAGCAGCTTGAGACAGGTCACAGATACGCAGTATTTT. Protein product: CASSLRQVTDTQYF.

This clonotype showed up just a few times. The chain links TRBV12-3 or TRBV12-4 to TRBJ1-1, with 7 bases that match TRBD1. The trim removed 3 bases at V and 4 bases at J, leaving 5 bases unmatched. This CDR3 region has 14 residues. The CDR3 nucleotides read TGTGCCAGCAGTTTGCAAAGGGGGCGCACTGAAGCTTTCTTT. It is translated as CASSLQRGRTEAFF.

A word on this clonotype: At one of its ends the junction is not consistent with the germline gene, which may arise from a read error. The chain uses TRBV20-1 and TRBJ2-5, with TRBD1 matching over 7 bases. Looked up from germline, CDR1 is DFQATT and CDR2 is SNEGSKA (reference sequence). The CDR3 extends over 16 amino acids. CDR3 bases: TGCTGTGCTAGATCCCTAGGGGGCCTAGCTCAAGAGACCCAGTACTTC. It encodes CCARSLGGLAQETQYF.

The chain couples TRBV28 to TRBJ2-1; D call uncertain. Trimming removed 2 bases at V and 15 bases at J, with 11 bases between. CDR1 is MDHEN and CDR2 is SYDVKM in the germline V gene. This CDR3 contains 11 residues. CDR3 nucleotides: TGTGCCAGCAGTTTAGCGGAGCGTTGGTTCTTC. Amino acid sequence: CASSLAERWFF.

This clonotype has only a few counts. V gene TRBV5-1 combines with J gene TRBJ2-7; maybe TRBD2 (6 bases). This CDR3 has 14 residues. Germline loops: CDR1 SGHRS, CDR2 YFSETQ. Trimming took 4 bases from V and 6 from J, leaving 17 bases between them. This chain's CDR3 is CASSGGSPGGEQYF. CDR3 nucleotides: TGCGCCAGCAGCGGGGGGTCCCCCGGGGGCGAGCAGTACTTC.

The chain has TRBV7-9 and TRBJ1-1; D remains unclear. V lost 4 bases and J lost 5, with 11 bases in between. Germline lookup yields CDR1 SEHNR and CDR2 FQNEAQ (reference sequence). CDR3 size: 13 residues. DNA of the CDR3: TGTGCCAGCAGCTCTCAGGTGGGGACTGAAGCTTTCTTT. Translation: CASSSQVGTEAFF.

There are a few counts of this clonotype. The rearrangement joins TRBV5-1 to TRBJ2-3; weak D call: TRBD2 (5 bases). The V and J ends lost 4 bases and 3 bases respectively, with 18 bases between them. CDR1 and CDR2 (germline): SGHRS, YFSETQ. The CDR3 spans 16 residues. In DNA, the CDR3 is TGCGCCAGCAGCCCGGGGAGAGGGCGAAGTACAGATACGCAGTATTTT. Translated: CASSPGRGRSTDTQYF.

This clonotype came up a few times. This chain uses TRBV18 with TRBJ2-7; perhaps TRBD2 as D (7 bases). Germline assignment: CDR1 KGHSH and CDR2 LQKENI. Trimming left V 0 bases short and J 1 base short, with 16 bases between. The CDR3 is 17 amino acids. The CDR3 DNA sequence: TGTGCCAGCTCACCACCGGCGGGGGCCAACTTTTCCTACGAGCAGTACTTC. Translating it yields CASSPPAGANFSYEQYF. The full variable domain, its missing parts supplied by reference TRBV18 and TRBJ2-7, is NAGVMQNPRHLVRRRGQEARLRCSPMKGHSHVYWYRQLPEEGLKFMVYLQKENIIDESGMPKERFSAEFPKEGPSILRIQQVVRGDSAAYFCASSPPAGANFSYEQYFGPGTRLTVT.

The chain combines TRBV3-1 with TRBJ2-1; D is perhaps TRBD1 (5 bases). The ends were cut back, 3 bases at V and 6 bases at J, with 21 bases in the middle. The CDR3 is 17 residues long. CDR1 is LGHDT and CDR2 is YNNKEL in the germline V gene (reference sequence). The CDR3 DNA sequence: TGTGCCAGCAGCCAGAAGGTAGGGCAGGGTGGCTCCAATGAGCAGTTCTTC. Its protein is CASSQKVGQGGSNEQFF.

This clonotype has only a few counts. The chain is built from TRBV20-1 and TRBJ1-1; 7 bases fit TRBD1. The CDR3 has 14 residues. Trimming removed 3 bases from V and 1 base from J; junction bases left unmatched: 5. Germline CDR1 reads DFQATT; CDR2 reads SNEGSKA (reference sequence). CDR3 protein: CSASPGQRNTEAFF. The CDR3 DNA is TGCAGTGCTAGCCCGGGACAGCGGAACACTGAAGCTTTCTTT.

The chain carries TRBV5-1 and TRBJ2-5, with 10 bases that match TRBD2. Germline V gene sequence: CDR1 SGHRS, CDR2 YFSETQ. V shed 5 bases and J 4 bases; nucleotides not matched to a gene: 14. The CDR3 totals 17 residues. The CDR3 DNA is TGCGCCAGCAGACTAACGGGACTAGCGAGCGGGTTAGAGACCCAGTACTTC. Amino acid sequence: CASRLTGLASGLETQYF.

The chain carries TRBV20-1 and TRBJ2-1; TRBD1 matches 9 bases. Per germline, CDR1 DFQATT and CDR2 SNEGSKA (reference sequence). The CDR3 is made up of 16 amino acids. V gave up 1 base and J gave up 6 bases; unmatched junction bases: 10. The CDR3 nucleotides read TGCAGTGCTAGAGTTTCTACCGGGACAGGGAGCAATGAGCAGTTCTTC. It codes for CSARVSTGTGSNEQFF.